The next 19 T cell receptor beta chains were all read from a single sample in a study of cytomegalovirus exposure and HLA in healthy donors. The PCR used 60 Vbeta and 13 Jbeta primers. Profiling relied on immunoSEQ multiplex PCR, and the TCRdb table lists in-frame clones only, not all of them. The sample lists over 100,000 clones; about four fifths were seen once. The specimen was PBMCs. The receptors were sampled from a young man in good health and CMV-seronegative.

The gene calls are TRBV28 and TRBJ2-7, with TRBD2 matching 7 bases. Per the germline V gene, CDR1 is MDHEN and CDR2 is SYDVKM. The CDR3 is made up of 14 amino acids. The V and J ends lost 5 bases and 7 bases, in that order; junction bases with no gene match: 11. Here the CDR3 DNA reads TGTGCCAGCAGTGGGTGGGACTACCCGTGGGAGCAGTACTTC. It translates to CASSGWDYPWEQYF.

This rearrangement joins TRBV5-1 to TRBJ1-4; D is undetermined. The V gene's germline CDR1 is SGHRS and CDR2 YFSETQ. The ends were cut back, 5 bases at V and 7 bases at J, with 12 bases in the middle. The CDR3 sequence is 13 residues long. In DNA, the CDR3 is TGCGCCAGCAGTCCCGGATCGGGTGAAAAACTGTTTTTT. It yields the protein CASSPGSGEKLFF.

Only a few counts were recorded for this clone. The chain is built from TRBV5-4 and TRBJ2-5, with 14 bases that match TRBD2. Germline loops: CDR1 SGHNT, CDR2 YYREEE (reference sequence). CDR3 length: 15 residues. V shed 4 bases and J 5 bases; nucleotides not matched to a gene: 4. The CDR3 sequence: CASSEGLAGAETQYF. CDR3 nucleotides: TGTGCCAGCAGCGAGGGACTAGCGGGAGCGGAGACCCAGTACTTC.

A remark on this clone: A junction end diverges from the germline sequence, so it may reflect a read error. The chain carries TRBV7-7 and TRBJ2-5, with D perhaps TRBD2 (6 bases). CDR3 size: 13 residues. Germline loops: CDR1 SSHAT, CDR2 FNYEAQ (reference sequence). CDR3 residues: CASSLRLEETQYF. The CDR3 DNA sequence: TGTGCTAGCAGCTTGAGACTAGAAGAGACCCAGTACTTC.

The V call is TRBV9, the J call TRBJ2-5; TRBD2 is a possible D gene (6 bases). Germline CDR1 SGDLS, CDR2 YYNGEE. The CDR3 covers 16 residues. The V gene lost 0 bases and the J gene lost 2 bases, with 14 bases spanning the gap. The CDR3 sequence is CASSVGIGGGQETQYF. The CDR3 DNA reads as TGTGCCAGCAGCGTAGGTATCGGTGGAGGGCAAGAGACCCAGTACTTC. Full variable domain (rest looked up from reference TRBV9 and TRBJ2-5): DSGVTQTPKHLITATGQRVTLRCSPRSGDLSVYWYQQSLDQGLQFLIQYYNGEERAKGNILERFSAQQFPDLHSELNLSSLELGDSALYFCASSVGIGGGQETQYFGPGTRLLVL.

V is TRBV19 and J is TRBJ1-4, with D possibly TRBD1 on 6 matching bases. Germline V gives CDR1 LNHDA, CDR2 SQIVND (reference sequence). Trimming took off 8 bases at V and 4 bases at J, with 11 bases between the two ends. The CDR3 is 13 residues long. The CDR3 spells CASSQGYNEKLFF. The CDR3 bases are TGTGCCAGTTCTCAGGGGTATAATGAAAAACTGTTTTTT.

This chain links TRBV10-3 with TRBJ1-2, with a possible D match to TRBD1 (6 bases). Per germline, CDR1 ENHRY and CDR2 SYGVKD. The V gene lost 11 bases and the J gene lost 2 bases, with 24 bases spanning the gap. The CDR3 is 16 residues long. The CDR3 reads CAAGGAGDRVNYGYTF. CDR3 bases: TGTGCCGCCGGTGGAGCAGGGGATAGGGTCAACTATGGCTACACCTTC.

V usage is TRBV5-6 and J usage is TRBJ1-1; D is perhaps TRBD1 (5 bases). V lost 4 bases and J lost 0, with 16 bases in between. CDR3 length equals 16 residues. The germline V gene encodes CDR1 SGHDT and CDR2 YYEEEE. The CDR3 reads CASSPAGHFMNTEAFF. DNA of the CDR3: TGTGCCAGCAGCCCCGCCGGACACTTCATGAACACTGAAGCTTTCTTT.

This sequence joins TRBV5-1 and TRBJ1-2, with D unresolved. Germline CDR1 and CDR2: SGHRS and YFSETQ. The CDR3 is made up of 15 amino acids. The V end lost 3 bases, the J end lost 0 bases, and 12 bases lay between the germline ends. CDR3 sequence reads: CASSWTLEANYGYTF. The CDR3 DNA follows: TGCGCCAGCAGCTGGACCCTGGAGGCTAACTATGGCTACACCTTC.

This chain connects TRBV19 to TRBJ2-2, with 10 bases that match TRBD1. The V and J ends lost 6 bases and 7 bases, in that order; junction bases with no gene match: 8. Germline assignment: CDR1 LNHDA and CDR2 SQIVND (reference sequence). This CDR3 comprises 15 residues. Here the CDR3 reads CASSMTGGRIGELFF. The DNA of the CDR3 is TGTGCCAGTAGCATGACAGGGGGCCGGATCGGGGAGCTGTTTTTT. Complete variable domain (other parts from reference TRBV19 and TRBJ2-2): DGGITQSPKYLFRKEGQNVTLSCEQNLNHDAMYWYRQDPGQGLRLIYYSQIVNDFQKGDIAEGYSVSREKKESFPLTVTSAQKNPTAFYLCASSMTGGRIGELFFGEGSRLTVL.

The rearrangement uses TRBV2 and TRBJ2-1; TRBD2 matches 8 bases. This CDR3 spans 15 amino acids. The V gene end was trimmed by 8 bases and the J gene end by 5 bases; junction bases not matched to a gene: 11. Germline V gene sequence: CDR1 SNHLY, CDR2 FYNNEI. The CDR3 loop reads CASLEGTRVNNEQFF. In DNA form, the CDR3 reads TGTGCCAGCTTAGAAGGGACTAGAGTGAACAATGAGCAGTTCTTC. The whole variable domain, remainder taken from reference TRBV2 and TRBJ2-1, is EPEVTQTPSHQVTQMGQEVILRCVPISNHLYFYWYRQILGQKVEFLVSFYNNEISEKSEIFDDQFSVERPDGSNFTLKIRSTKLEDSAMYFCASLEGTRVNNEQFFGPGTRLTVL.

This CDR3 is CASALAGVSGELFF. CDR3 nucleotides: TGTGCCAGTGCCCTAGCGGGAGTATCCGGGGAGCTGTTTTTT. The chain carries TRBV5-6 and TRBJ2-2, with TRBD2 matching over 10 bases. There are 14 residues in the CDR3. V was clipped by 8 bases and J by 6 bases; unmatched bases: 7. Germline values: CDR1 SGHDT, CDR2 YYEEEE.

As for this clone: Different DNA sequences within this sample yield the same CDR3. V is TRBV14 and J is TRBJ1-1; a possible D gene is TRBD1 (5 bases). Germline V CDR1 and CDR2: SGHDN, FVKESK. The CDR3 consists of 14 residues. V was pared by 2 bases and J by 1 base, with 8 bases between. This chain's CDR3 is CASSQRGGNTEAFF. For the CDR3, the DNA is TGTGCCAGCAGCCAAAGGGGTGGGAACACTGAAGCTTTCTTT.

The V call is TRBV23-1, the J call TRBJ1-5; the match to TRBD1 covers 7 bases. TRBV23-1 is an ORF, with its function uncertain. The CDR3 covers 14 residues. After removal of 2 bases from V and 2 bases from J, the junction contained 0 bases not matched to a gene. CDR3 coding DNA: TGCGCCAGCAGTCAAGACAGGGGCAATCAGCCCCAGCATTTT. Encoded protein: CASSQDRGNQPQHF.

This chain connects TRBV18 to TRBJ2-1, with 10 bases identical to TRBD2. CDR1 and CDR2 from the germline V gene are KGHSH and LQKENI. The CDR3 has 16 residues. Trimming at V came to 3 bases and at J to 0 bases, leaving 2 bases not matched to a gene. CDR3 sequence: CASSPSSGSSYNEQFF. The CDR3 nucleotides are TGTGCCAGCTCACCGTCTAGCGGGAGCTCCTACAATGAGCAGTTCTTC.

Concerning this clone: This same CDR3 is encoded by further DNA sequences in the sample. This chain connects TRBV5-6 to TRBJ1-1; D remains unclear. Trimming removed 0 bases at V and 1 base at J, with 4 bases between. The CDR3 runs 13 residues. The germline CDR1 and CDR2 sequences are SGHDT and YYEEEE. CDR3 region: CASSLDRNTEAFF. CDR3 nucleotide sequence: TGTGCCAGCAGCTTGGACAGGAACACTGAAGCTTTCTTT. The complete variable domain, with remaining parts taken from reference TRBV5-6 and TRBJ1-1, reads DAGVTQSPTHLIKTRGQQVTLRCSPKSGHDTVSWYQQALGQGPQFIFQYYEEEERQRGNFPDRFSGHQFPNYSSELNVNALLLGDSALYLCASSLDRNTEAFFGQGTRLTVV.

This sequence joins TRBV19 and TRBJ2-1; 11 positions agree with TRBD2. The CDR3 has 15 amino acids. Trimming removed 5 bases from V and 7 bases from J; junction bases left unmatched: 7. Germline V gene data show CDR1 as LNHDA and CDR2 as SQIVND (reference sequence). The DNA for the CDR3 is TGTGCCAGTAGTTCGACTAGCGGGATTATGAATGAGCAGTTCTTC. Its protein is CASSSTSGIMNEQFF.

The chain uses TRBV9 and TRBJ2-7; 11 nucleotides align to TRBD2. V lost 4 bases and J lost 3; bases outside the gene matches: 9. Looked up from germline, CDR1 is SGDLS and CDR2 is YYNGEE. This CDR3 spans 16 amino acids. The CDR3 here is CASSPLKTSGVYEQYF. The CDR3 nucleotides are TGTGCCAGCAGCCCCCTGAAGACTAGCGGGGTCTACGAGCAGTACTTC.

V is TRBV6-1 and J is TRBJ2-7; D is unresolved. CDR1 and CDR2 (germline): MNHNS, SASEGT. This CDR3 contains 13 residues. Between the trimmed V and J ends, which lost 1 base and 3 bases, there was a span of 7 bases. The CDR3 nucleotides read TGTGCCAGCAGTGAAGACAACCTCTACGAGCAGTACTTC. The encoded protein is CASSEDNLYEQYF.